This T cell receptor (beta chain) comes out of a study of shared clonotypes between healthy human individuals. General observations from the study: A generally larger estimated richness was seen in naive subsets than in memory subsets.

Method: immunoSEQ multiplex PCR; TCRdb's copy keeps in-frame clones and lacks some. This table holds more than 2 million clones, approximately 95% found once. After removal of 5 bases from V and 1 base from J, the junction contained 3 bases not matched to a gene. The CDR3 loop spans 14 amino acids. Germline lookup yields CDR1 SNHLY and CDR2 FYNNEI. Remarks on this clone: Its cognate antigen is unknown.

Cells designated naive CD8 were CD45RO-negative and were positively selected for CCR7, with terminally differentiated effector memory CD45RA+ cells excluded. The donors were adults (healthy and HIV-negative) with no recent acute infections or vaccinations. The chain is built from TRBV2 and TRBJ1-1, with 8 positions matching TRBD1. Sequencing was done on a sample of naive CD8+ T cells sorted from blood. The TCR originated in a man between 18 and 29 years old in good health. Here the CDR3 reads CASSSGGRNTEAFF. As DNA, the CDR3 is TGTGCCAGCAGTTCAGGGGGCAGGAACACTGAAGCTTTCTTT.